These T cell receptor beta chains were read from a single sample in a study of CD8 T cells in Susac syndrome. TCRdb re-called the immunoSEQ multiplex PCR reads through MiXCR, storing one row per CDR3 protein. This sample has a few hundred thousand distinct CDR3 sequences, with about 91% found just once. Sequenced material: CD8+ T cells from PBMCs. These receptors were obtained from a human donor with multiple sclerosis. Both conserved end residues are part of each CDR3. D genes are given only for firm matches. Clone size, where shown, is once, few, many, or a class for clones that have expanded.

D gene: TRBD2; V gene: TRBV6-1; clone size: NA; J gene: TRBJ2-1; CDR3 DNA: TGCGCCAGCAGTGAACTAGCGGGCGAGGGGGGCAATGAGCAGTTCTTC; CDR3 protein: CASSELAGEGGNEQFF
D gene: NA; V gene: TRBV12-3/TRBV12-4; clone size: NA; J gene: TRBJ2-7; CDR3 DNA: TGTGCCAGCAGTCCTCGGGGACCGGCTGGGTACGAGCAGTACTTC; CDR3 protein: CASSPRGPAGYEQYF
D gene: NA; V gene: TRBV27; clone size: NA; J gene: TRBJ1-5; CDR3 DNA: TGTGCCAGCAGTTTAACAGGGTATAGCAATCAGCCCCAGCATTTT; CDR3 protein: CASSLTGYSNQPQHF
D gene: TRBD2; V gene: TRBV30; clone size: NA; J gene: TRBJ2-2; CDR3 DNA: TGTGCCTGGAGTCCGGGACTAGCGGGTTCGAACACCGGGGAGCTGTTTTTT; CDR3 protein: CAWSPGLAGSNTGELFF
D gene: TRBD1; V gene: TRBV11-2; clone size: NA; J gene: TRBJ2-3; CDR3 DNA: TGTGCCAGCAGCTTAGGGACAGGGGGGAGGACAGATACGCAGTATTTT; CDR3 protein: CASSLGTGGRTDTQYF
D gene: TRBD1; V gene: TRBV9; clone size: few; J gene: TRBJ1-2; CDR3 DNA: TGTGCCAGCAGCGTCGGGAGGACAGGCGCTGGCTACACCTTC; CDR3 protein: CASSVGRTGAGYTF
D gene: NA; V gene: TRBV28; clone size: NA; J gene: TRBJ2-7; CDR3 DNA: TGTGCCAGCAGTTTAATCCAGGGGTCCCACGAGCAGTACTTC; CDR3 protein: CASSLIQGSHEQYF
D gene: NA; V gene: TRBV19; clone size: NA; J gene: TRBJ1-5; CDR3 DNA: TGTGCCAGTAGCCTTCTTTATGATGAAGGGGGATACCAGCCCCAGCATTTT; CDR3 protein: CASSLLYDEGGYQPQHF
D gene: NA; V gene: TRBV28; clone size: NA; J gene: TRBJ2-1; CDR3 DNA: TGTGCCAGCAGTCAAGAGCGGTTAAGCTCCTACAATGAGCAGTTCTTC; CDR3 protein: CASSQERLSSYNEQFF
D gene: NA; V gene: TRBV19; clone size: NA; J gene: TRBJ2-1; CDR3 DNA: TGTGCCAGTAGTATGTACCCTATTCGGGAGCAGTTCTTC; CDR3 protein: CASSMYPIREQFF
D gene: NA; V gene: TRBV7-2; clone size: NA; J gene: TRBJ2-5; CDR3 DNA: TGTGCCAGCAGCTTGAACCCCCCTATGGAGACCCAGTACTTC; CDR3 protein: CASSLNPPMETQYF
D gene: TRBD2; V gene: TRBV28; clone size: NA; J gene: TRBJ2-7; CDR3 DNA: TGTGCCAGCAGTTTATTAGGGACTACTACTCTCTACGAGCAGTACTTC; CDR3 protein: CASSLLGTTTLYEQYF
D gene: TRBD2; V gene: TRBV30; clone size: NA; J gene: TRBJ2-5; CDR3 DNA: TGTGCCTGGAGTGGAACAGTGGTGGGACTAGCGGGGGACGTAGAGACCCAGTACTTC; CDR3 protein: CAWSGTVVGLAGDVETQYF
D gene: NA; V gene: TRBV29-1; clone size: once; J gene: TRBJ2-5; CDR3 DNA: TGCAGCGCTGAGGCGATGTACCAAGAGACCCAGTACTTC; CDR3 protein: CSAEAMYQETQYF
D gene: NA; V gene: TRBV20-1; clone size: NA; J gene: TRBJ2-7; CDR3 DNA: TGCAGTGCTAGACAGGGAATCAACGAGCAGTACTTC; CDR3 protein: CSARQGINEQYF
D gene: TRBD1; V gene: TRBV30; clone size: NA; J gene: TRBJ2-7; CDR3 DNA: TGTGCCTGGAGAGGCTTTGACAGGGGTTCGTACGAGCAGTACTTC; CDR3 protein: CAWRGFDRGSYEQYF
D gene: NA; V gene: TRBV5-6; clone size: NA; J gene: TRBJ2-3; CDR3 DNA: TGTGCCAGCAGCTTGGAAGATACGCAGTATTTT; CDR3 protein: CASSLEDTQYF
D gene: NA; V gene: TRBV19; clone size: NA; J gene: TRBJ2-5; CDR3 DNA: TGTGCCAGTAGCCCTTCGCCGGGACAATCGTTCCAAGAGACCCAGTACTTC; CDR3 protein: CASSPSPGQSFQETQYF
D gene: NA; V gene: TRBV27; clone size: NA; J gene: TRBJ2-7; CDR3 DNA: TGTGCCAGCAGTTTTTTCGGGGAGCAGTACTTC; CDR3 protein: CASSFFGEQYF
D gene: TRBD2; V gene: TRBV7-9; clone size: few; J gene: TRBJ2-7; CDR3 DNA: TGTGCCAGCAGCTCGGGGGGAACCTACGAGCAGTACTTC; CDR3 protein: CASSSGGTYEQYF
D gene: NA; V gene: TRBV29-1; clone size: NA; J gene: TRBJ1-2; CDR3 DNA: TGCAGCGTTGAAGAGCGGCCCTCTGGGGGCTACACCTTC; CDR3 protein: CSVEERPSGGYTF
D gene: TRBD1; V gene: TRBV7-8; clone size: NA; J gene: TRBJ2-7; CDR3 DNA: TGTGCCAGCAGTTTGGGACAGGGGCCCTCCTACGAGCAGTACTTC; CDR3 protein: CASSLGQGPSYEQYF
D gene: NA; V gene: TRBV29-1; clone size: NA; J gene: TRBJ2-2; CDR3 DNA: TGCAGCGGCTCCGGGGAGCTGTTTTTT; CDR3 protein: CSGSGELFF